The clone carrying this TCR beta chain occurred a few times. What it binds is unknown. The data belong to a study of T-cell reconstitution after alpha-beta-depleted transplantation in children. Notes on the study in general: Elevated TCRbeta diversity at day 60 was traced, in some patients, to surviving recipient T cells and thymic progenitors. At one year after transplant, newly produced T cells mostly accounted for T-cell counts and diversity. As was reported, about two months after transplant, alpha-beta T cells came from several hundred expanded graft clones.

CDR1 is SGHRS and CDR2 is YFSETQ in the germline V gene. This CDR3 has 17 residues. Trimming cost V 3 bases and J 4 bases; bases outside gene matches: 11. Unique molecular identifiers were incorporated when the TCRbeta library was constructed. One entry per CDR3 protein, called by TCRdb with MiXCR from the PCR reads. The top ten hold about 8.2% of the sample, which has around 270,000 distinct CDR3 sequences, over 7% seen once. The J gene is TRBJ2-5, the V gene TRBV5-1; 11 bases line up with TRBD1. The sequencing here drew on peripheral blood, taken 360 days after TCRalphabeta/CD19-depleted stem cell transplant. The sequence was obtained from a female patient under 10 years old who had a stem cell transplant for Fanconi anemia, so the T cells may come from the graft donor. The CDR3 nucleotides read TGCGCCAGCAGCTACCGGACAGGGGGCGCGCATATAGAGACCCAGTACTTC. The encoded protein is CASSYRTGGAHIETQYF.